The rows below give T cell receptor beta chains drawn from one sample of a study of graft-versus-host responses after intestinal transplantation. Sequencing was performed with immunoSEQ multiplex PCR; in TCRdb, only in-frame clones are kept and a portion is missing. The sample contains about 54,000 clones, about 90% of which appear only once. Sequenced material: PBMCs, taken roughly 95 weeks after intestinal transplant. The receptors here all came from a human patient who received an intestinal transplant, so some T cells may come from the graft donor. The CDR3 runs from the conserved cysteine through the conserved F or W. Fields, in order: clone size, V gene, J gene, D gene, CDR3 DNA, CDR3 protein. A D gene is named only where the DNA matches it firmly. Not every row has a clone size; where given, it reads once, few, many or a size class.

clone size: NA
V gene: TRBV4-1
J gene: TRBJ1-4
D gene: TRBD1
CDR3 DNA: TGCGCCAGCAGCCATCGCAACAGGGGCGGGGATGAAAAACTGTTTTTT
CDR3 protein: CASSHRNRGGDEKLFF

clone size: NA
V gene: TRBV28
J gene: TRBJ1-2
D gene: NA
CDR3 DNA: TGTGCCAGCAGTTACAGGCCCTATGGCTACACCTTC
CDR3 protein: CASSYRPYGYTF

clone size: NA
V gene: TRBV5-1
J gene: TRBJ1-3
D gene: NA
CDR3 DNA: TGCGCCAGCAGCTTGGGCTCGGGGCTTGGAAACACCATATATTTT
CDR3 protein: CASSLGSGLGNTIYF

clone size: NA
V gene: TRBV27
J gene: TRBJ1-6
D gene: TRBD1
CDR3 DNA: TGTGCCAGCAGGCTGCCGGGACAGGGGAATTCACCCCTCCACTTT
CDR3 protein: CASRLPGQGNSPLHF

clone size: NA
V gene: TRBV5-1
J gene: TRBJ1-1
D gene: NA
CDR3 DNA: TGCGCCAGCAGCTATGACAGCAGTCCTGAAGCTTTCTTT
CDR3 protein: CASSYDSSPEAFF

clone size: NA
V gene: TRBV2
J gene: TRBJ2-1
D gene: TRBD2
CDR3 DNA: TGTGCCAGCAACACCGACGGGGGGGGCAATGAGCAGTTCTTC
CDR3 protein: CASNTDGGGNEQFF

clone size: few
V gene: TRBV5-1
J gene: TRBJ2-5
D gene: NA
CDR3 DNA: TGCGCCAGCAGCTTGGGGTTGCACAGCTCCCAAGAGACCCAGTACTTC
CDR3 protein: CASSLGLHSSQETQYF

clone size: NA
V gene: TRBV5-1
J gene: TRBJ1-4
D gene: NA
CDR3 DNA: TGCGCCAGCAGCTTTCAACAGAAGGATGAAAAACTGTTTTTT
CDR3 protein: CASSFQQKDEKLFF

clone size: once
V gene: TRBV5-4
J gene: TRBJ2-7
D gene: NA
CDR3 DNA: TGTGCCAGCAGCTTGGACTTAAGCGAGTACGAGCAGTACTTC
CDR3 protein: CASSLDLSEYEQYF

clone size: NA
V gene: TRBV5-1
J gene: TRBJ2-2
D gene: NA
CDR3 DNA: TGCGCCAGCAGCTTGGGCGGGGGCGGCACCGGGGAGCTGTTTTTT
CDR3 protein: CASSLGGGGTGELFF

clone size: NA
V gene: TRBV10-3
J gene: TRBJ1-5
D gene: NA
CDR3 DNA: TGTGCCATCAGTGAGCCCCATTCAGGAAGGGGCGGACAGCCCCAGCATTTT
CDR3 protein: CAISEPHSGRGGQPQHF

clone size: NA
V gene: TRBV5-1
J gene: TRBJ2-7
D gene: NA
CDR3 DNA: TGCGCCAGCAGCTGGGACGGGATCGCCTACGAGCAGTACTTC
CDR3 protein: CASSWDGIAYEQYF

clone size: NA
V gene: TRBV19
J gene: TRBJ2-5
D gene: NA
CDR3 DNA: TGTGCCAGTAGTACCTACGGGGTGGCGGGGGAGACCCAGTACTTC
CDR3 protein: CASSTYGVAGETQYF

clone size: NA
V gene: TRBV5-1
J gene: TRBJ2-7
D gene: TRBD2
CDR3 DNA: TGCGCCAGCAGCAGCGGGGGGTACTACGAGCAGTACTTC
CDR3 protein: CASSSGGYYEQYF

clone size: NA
V gene: TRBV7-9
J gene: TRBJ2-3
D gene: NA
CDR3 DNA: TGTGCCAGCAGGCTAGCCCCCGTGGCTGATACGCAGTATTTT
CDR3 protein: CASRLAPVADTQYF

clone size: once
V gene: TRBV9
J gene: TRBJ2-1
D gene: NA
CDR3 DNA: TGTGCCAGCAGCGGGGGGTTTAACAATGAGCAGTTCTTC
CDR3 protein: CASSGGFNNEQFF

clone size: NA
V gene: TRBV6-5
J gene: TRBJ1-2
D gene: NA
CDR3 DNA: TGTGCCAGCGGGTTTAGACAATCTAACTATGGCTACACCTTC
CDR3 protein: CASGFRQSNYGYTF

clone size: NA
V gene: TRBV9
J gene: TRBJ1-1
D gene: TRBD1
CDR3 DNA: TGTGCCAGCAGCGTAGCTCCTGGGACAGCAGCGGCTGAAGCTTTCTTT
CDR3 protein: CASSVAPGTAAAEAFF

clone size: NA
V gene: TRBV6-1
J gene: TRBJ1-5
D gene: NA
CDR3 DNA: TGTGCCAGCAGTGAATTGGGTCGATCTCAGCCCCAGCATTTT
CDR3 protein: CASSELGRSQPQHF

clone size: NA
V gene: TRBV7-6
J gene: TRBJ1-5
D gene: TRBD1
CDR3 DNA: TGTGCCAGCAGCTTAGGGACAGGGAGTCAGCCCCAGCATTTT
CDR3 protein: CASSLGTGSQPQHF

clone size: NA
V gene: TRBV5-1
J gene: TRBJ1-2
D gene: NA
CDR3 DNA: TGCGCCAGCAGCTTGGATTCGGGGGTTGGCTACACCTTC
CDR3 protein: CASSLDSGVGYTF

clone size: NA
V gene: TRBV19
J gene: TRBJ2-1
D gene: TRBD1
CDR3 DNA: TGTGCCAGTACTGCCAGTGGGACAGACTACAATGAGCAGTTCTTC
CDR3 protein: CASTASGTDYNEQFF